This TCR beta chain originates from a study of cytomegalovirus exposure and HLA in healthy donors. A remark on this clone: Its antigen remains unidentified.

This PCR relied on a set of 60 Vbeta primers and 13 Jbeta primers. Generated by immunoSEQ multiplex PCR, the TCRdb table keeps only in-frame clones and is missing some. The table lists under 200,000 clones, roughly 79% of them singletons. General observations from the study: According to a later analysis, donors in an Asian-associated ancestry cluster reportedly had fewer N-insertions than the roughly 720-donor mean. When analyzed later, a missense DCLRE1C variant was found to be linked to TCR beta V- and J-gene trimming.

The receptor comes from a young woman in good health and CMV-seropositive. The sample taken for sequencing was PBMCs.

Here the CDR3 DNA reads TGTGCCAGCAGCTTGCCGGCAGGGGACTATGGCTACACCTTC. It specifies CASSLPAGDYGYTF. The chain is built from TRBV5-4 and TRBJ1-2; D perhaps matches TRBD1 (6 bases). Germline V gene data show CDR1 as SGHNT and CDR2 as YYREEE (reference sequence). Trimming removed 1 base at V and 3 bases at J, with 10 bases between. The CDR3 is 14 amino acids. Variable domain in full (rest from reference TRBV5-4 and TRBJ1-2): ETGVTQSPTHLIKTRGQQVTLRCSSQSGHNTVSWYQQALGQGPQFIFQYYREEENGRGNFPPRFSGLQFPNYSSELNVNALELDDSALYLCASSLPAGDYGYTFGSGTRLTVV.